A selection of T cell receptor beta chains follows, all from one sample in a study of shared clonotypes between healthy human individuals. TCRdb's table, derived via immunoSEQ multiplex PCR, lists solely in-frame clones and lacks some. The sample has some 1.5 million clones, 96% seen once. The sequencing sample was made of naive CD4+ T cells sorted from blood. Receptors originate from a man under 40 in good health. CDR3s include the opening cysteine and the closing phenylalanine or tryptophan. The D gene is left open where the match is weak. Clone size is stated in some rows and not others, as once, few, many or a class when expanded.

J gene: TRBJ1-1
D gene: -
V gene: TRBV25-1
clone size: -
CDR3 DNA: TGTGCCAGCAGTGACGGGGGTAGAGGAGACACTGAAGCTTTCTTT
CDR3 protein: CASSDGGRGDTEAFF

J gene: TRBJ2-7
D gene: TRBD1
V gene: TRBV28
clone size: -
CDR3 DNA: TGTGCCAGCAGTCTCCCGGGACAGGGCTCCTACGAGCAGTACTTC
CDR3 protein: CASSLPGQGSYEQYF

J gene: TRBJ1-3
D gene: -
V gene: TRBV28
clone size: -
CDR3 DNA: TGTGCCAGCAGTTTTCGACGCGGGACGCCAATCTCTGGAAACACCATATATTTT
CDR3 protein: CASSFRRGTPISGNTIYF

J gene: TRBJ1-5
D gene: TRBD1
V gene: TRBV30
clone size: -
CDR3 DNA: TGTGCCTGGAGTGCCCCCGGGACAGGAGGGACCCAGCATTTT
CDR3 protein: CAWSAPGTGGTQHF

J gene: TRBJ2-3
D gene: -
V gene: TRBV5-1
clone size: -
CDR3 DNA: TGCGCCAGCAGAGAGATACCAACAGATACGCAGTATTTT
CDR3 protein: CASREIPTDTQYF

J gene: TRBJ2-5
D gene: -
V gene: TRBV5-6
clone size: -
CDR3 DNA: TGTGCCAGGCTCTTCCAGTACTTC
CDR3 protein: CARLFQYF

J gene: TRBJ2-7
D gene: -
V gene: TRBV5-1
clone size: -
CDR3 DNA: TGCGCCAGCAGCACGGGGGGCAGCTCCTACGAGCAGTACTTC
CDR3 protein: CASSTGGSSYEQYF

J gene: TRBJ2-2
D gene: TRBD1
V gene: TRBV5-5
clone size: -
CDR3 DNA: TGTGCCAGCACGCGCCCGGGACAGGGTGGGGCCGGGGAGCTGTTTTTT
CDR3 protein: CASTRPGQGGAGELFF

J gene: TRBJ1-5
D gene: -
V gene: TRBV9
clone size: -
CDR3 DNA: TGTGCCAGCAGCGTAGGCCCCTATCCGAATAGGAATCAGCCCCAGCATTTT
CDR3 protein: CASSVGPYPNRNQPQHF

J gene: TRBJ1-3
D gene: -
V gene: TRBV10-2
clone size: -
CDR3 DNA: TGCGCCAGCTCTTCTGGAAACACCATATATTTT
CDR3 protein: CASSSGNTIYF

J gene: TRBJ2-2
D gene: -
V gene: TRBV27
clone size: few
CDR3 DNA: TGTGCCTCGCGGGGTTTGGGGGAGCTGTTTTTT
CDR3 protein: CASRGLGELFF

J gene: TRBJ2-2
D gene: -
V gene: TRBV6-1
clone size: once
CDR3 DNA: TGTGCCAGCAGTGGCCTGCTTAACACCGGGGAGCTGTTTTTT
CDR3 protein: CASSGLLNTGELFF

J gene: TRBJ2-7
D gene: TRBD1
V gene: TRBV14
clone size: -
CDR3 DNA: TGTGCCAGCAGCTTGAACAGGGGCAGCCCCTACGAGCAGTACTTC
CDR3 protein: CASSLNRGSPYEQYF

J gene: TRBJ2-7
D gene: -
V gene: TRBV13
clone size: -
CDR3 DNA: TGTGCCAGCAGCAACCCGACCGGGGCCTCCTACGAGCAGTACTTC
CDR3 protein: CASSNPTGASYEQYF